This TCR beta chain derives from a study of control samples from healthy donors and cancer patients. Sequencing used immunoSEQ multiplex PCR; TCRdb keeps in-frame clones, though not all of them. Of some 76,000 clones listed, approximately 91% are singletons. The CDR3 sequence is 14 residues long. Germline CDR1 and CDR2: LNHNV and YYDKDF (reference sequence). V lost 4 bases and J lost 5; bases outside the gene matches: 8. The TCR was taken from a woman aged 45 to 65 with colorectal cancer. The genes are TRBV15 and TRBJ2-7; 7 nucleotides agree with TRBD1. The specimen was PBMCs. The CDR3 DNA sequence: TGTGCCACCAGCACACGACCTACAGGGGACGAGCAGTACGTC. It translates to CATSTRPTGDEQYV.